This TCR beta chain was retrieved from a study of T-cell memory formation after mild COVID-19. Study-wide findings and caveats: Cross-reactive memory appears to have joined, as suggested by some responding clones showing up in pre-infection memory. The main location of contracting CD4+ clones was CM and EM, and that of contracting CD8+ clones was EMRA.

The sample holds a few counts of this clonotype. Its antigen remains unknown. The CDR3 spans 15 residues. Trimming left V 0 bases short and J 5 bases short, with 13 bases between. The germline CDR1 and CDR2 sequences are MNHEY and SVGEGT. TCRdb redid the calling of the 5' RACE reads with MiXCR, one entry per CDR3 protein. The profile shows under 550,000 distinct CDR3 sequences, 15% to 20% of them singletons. This chain connects TRBV6-2 or TRBV6-3 to TRBJ1-1; D might be TRBD1 (5 bases). This TCR came from an adult woman who had mild COVID-19 (a few samples of this study predate the infection). Cell type and time point are not known. Sequenced sample: PBMCs or a T cell subset sorted from them (not recorded which). CDR3 nucleotide sequence: TGTGCCAGCAGTTACTCGGGGGAGATTACGACTGAAGCTTTCTTT. Translating it yields CASSYSGEITTEAFF.